Listed below are T cell receptor beta chains from one sample, sequenced in a study of blood T cell repertoires in COVID-19. Profiled with immunoSEQ multiplex PCR; TCRdb holds only in-frame clones, not every one. This table holds over 60,000 clones, about four fifths found once. The sequencing input was peripheral blood. The source is a human donor in a cohort sampled during active COVID-19. The CDR3 runs from the conserved cysteine through the conserved F or W. D genes are given only for firm matches. Clone size is given for some rows only: seen once, a few or many times, or a class if the clone is expanded.

V	size	D	J	DNA	CDR3
TRBV5-1	-	TRBD1	TRBJ2-1	TGCGCCAGCAGCTTGGCTACAGGGGACGATGAGCAGTTCTTC	CASSLATGDDEQFF
TRBV10-3	-	TRBD2	TRBJ2-1	TGTGCCATCAGTGGGTTTGGGTCTAGCGGCTACAATGAGCAGTTCTTC	CAISGFGSSGYNEQFF
TRBV6-5	-	TRBD1	TRBJ1-2	TGTGCCACTCACGGGACAGGGGAGGTCCATGGCTACACCTTC	CATHGTGEVHGYTF
TRBV12-3/TRBV12-4	-	TRBD1	TRBJ2-7	TGTGCCAGCAAAGTACAGGGGGCCTACGAGCAGTACTTC	CASKVQGAYEQYF
TRBV7-2	-	-	TRBJ2-7	TGTGCCAGCAGCTTAGGAGGGTTTCTGCAGTACTTC	CASSLGGFLQYF
TRBV7-8	-	TRBD1	TRBJ1-4	TGTGCCAGCAGCTTATTACAGGGGGTAGGGGAAAAACTGTTTTTT	CASSLLQGVGEKLFF
TRBV15	-	TRBD1	TRBJ2-1	TGTGCCACCAGCAGTAATTTCCCCCCGGGACAGGGGACAAATGAGCAGTTCTTC	CATSSNFPPGQGTNEQFF
TRBV29-1	-	TRBD1	TRBJ2-7	TGCAGCGTTGAGGGGACAGGGAACGGGGGGTACGAGCAGTACTTC	CSVEGTGNGGYEQYF
TRBV18	-	-	TRBJ1-3	TGTGCCAGCTCACCACCTAGCCAGGGTGGAAACACCATATATTTT	CASSPPSQGGNTIYF
TRBV29-1	few	-	TRBJ1-1	TGCAGCGTTGACGCGGCGAACACTGAAGCTTTCTTT	CSVDAANTEAFF
TRBV5-8	-	-	TRBJ1-3	TGTGCCAGCAGCTTTTGGCCCTCTGGAAACACCATATATTTT	CASSFWPSGNTIYF
TRBV4-1	-	-	TRBJ1-1	TGCGCCAGCAGCCAAGAACCAGAGAACACTGAAGCTTTCTTT	CASSQEPENTEAFF
TRBV4-1	-	TRBD2	TRBJ2-5	TGCGCCAGCAGCTCAAGGGGACTACCCAGGGAGACCCAGTACTTC	CASSSRGLPRETQYF
TRBV3-1/TRBV3-2	once	-	TRBJ2-7	TGTGCCAGCAGCCCTCTCGGGATATTCGAGCAGTACTTC	CASSPLGIFEQYF
TRBV6-2/TRBV6-3	few	-	TRBJ1-6	TGTGCCAGCAGCCCCCTGGGGCATGATAATTCACCCCTCCACTTT	CASSPLGHDNSPLHF
TRBV7-8	-	-	TRBJ2-5	TGTGCCAGCAGCGAAACGGAGAGGGCTCGGGAGACCCAGTACTTC	CASSETERARETQYF
TRBV11-2	-	-	TRBJ2-7	TGTGCCAGCAGCTTGACAGGTTCGGGGACCTACGAGCAGTACTTC	CASSLTGSGTYEQYF
TRBV11-2	-	-	TRBJ1-6	TGTGCCAGCAGCTTAGAAGGCAGGGGTCCTTCACCCCTCCACTTT	CASSLEGRGPSPLHF
TRBV18	-	-	TRBJ2-7	TGTGCCAGCTCACGCGCAGGCAGTCCATATACCAGCTCCTACGAGCAGTACTTC	CASSRAGSPYTSSYEQYF
TRBV18	-	TRBD1	TRBJ1-5	TGTGCCAGCTCCGGAGGACAGGGGAATCAGCCCCAGCATTTT	CASSGGQGNQPQHF
TRBV5-4	-	-	TRBJ2-3	TGTGCCAGCAGCTTGGAGGGCGGGGTCACAGATACGCAGTATTTT	CASSLEGGVTDTQYF
TRBV4-1	-	TRBD2	TRBJ2-7	TGCGCCAGCAGCCAAGCGGACCGGCTAGCGGGGGGAAACGAGCAGTACTTC	CASSQADRLAGGNEQYF
TRBV5-6	-	TRBD2	TRBJ2-1	TGTGCCAGCACCCGAGGCCCAGCGGGGGGGCGGTATGGGGAGCAGTTCTTC	CASTRGPAGGRYGEQFF
TRBV2	-	-	TRBJ2-6	TGTGCCAGCAGAGCTGTGTCTGGGGCCAACGTCCTGACTTTC	CASRAVSGANVLTF
TRBV7-8	-	TRBD2	TRBJ2-3	TGTGCCAGCAGGACCGGGAACGGGGGGGCCACAGATACGCAGTATTTT	CASRTGNGGATDTQYF
TRBV27	-	TRBD1	TRBJ2-7	TGTGCCAGCAGTTTAGGAGCAGGGGGCTCCTACGAGCAGTACTTC	CASSLGAGGSYEQYF
TRBV18	-	TRBD1	TRBJ1-6	TGTGCCAGCTCACCGCATCCAGGGGGCTCTAATTCACCCCTCCACTTT	CASSPHPGGSNSPLHF
TRBV7-6	once	-	TRBJ2-7	TGTGCCAGCAGCTTAGCCCAGGGCCACGAGCAGTACTTC	CASSLAQGHEQYF
TRBV7-3	-	-	TRBJ1-4	TGTGCCAGCAGCTTGACCAGGGCAACTAATGAAAAACTGTTTTTT	CASSLTRATNEKLFF
TRBV5-1	-	-	TRBJ1-2	TGCGCCAGCAGCTTGGCAGGGCGACTGGATGGCTACACCTTC	CASSLAGRLDGYTF
TRBV28	-	TRBD1	TRBJ2-7	TGTGCCAGCAGTTTCACAGGGGCCGGCCAGTACTTC	CASSFTGAGQYF
TRBV6-5	-	-	TRBJ1-6	TGTGCCAGCAGTCTACAGGGAAACGGTAATTCACCCCTCCACTTT	CASSLQGNGNSPLHF
TRBV11-3	-	TRBD1	TRBJ1-1	TGTGCCAGCAGCTTCGGGACAGACACTGAAGCTTTCTTT	CASSFGTDTEAFF
TRBV6-5	-	-	TRBJ1-2	TGTGCCAGCGAAGTGGGACAACTAACCGGGGGCTACACCTTC	CASEVGQLTGGYTF
TRBV2	-	TRBD1	TRBJ1-5	TGTGCCAGCAGTGAAGGGATGGAGGGGGCAGGGCAGCCCCAGCATTTT	CASSEGMEGAGQPQHF
TRBV7-3	-	TRBD2	TRBJ2-5	TGTGCCAGCAGCCCTACTAGCGGTAGCCAAGAGACCCAGTACTTC	CASSPTSGSQETQYF
TRBV6-5	-	-	TRBJ2-7	TGTGCCAGCACTCCATTCCCCGGGTCGGGCGAGCAGTACTTC	CASTPFPGSGEQYF
TRBV15	-	TRBD1	TRBJ1-5	TGTGCCACCAGCAACCGGGACAGGTCCCAGGAACAGCCCCAGCATTTT	CATSNRDRSQEQPQHF
TRBV5-1	-	-	TRBJ1-4	TGCGCCAGCAGCCTGGATGTATCAGCAACTAATGAAAAACTGTTTTTT	CASSLDVSATNEKLFF
TRBV20-1	-	TRBD1	TRBJ2-1	TGCAGTGCTAGTATAGACAGGGGGCGCATTTTTAATGAGCAGTTCTTC	CSASIDRGRIFNEQFF
TRBV7-3	-	-	TRBJ1-1	TGTGCCAGCAGCTTAAAAGCCCAGGGGGAAGCTTTCTTT	CASSLKAQGEAFF
TRBV4-2	medium-sized	TRBD2	TRBJ2-7	TGTGCCAGCAGCCAAGCGGGGTACGGGGGGACCTACGAGCAGTACTTC	CASSQAGYGGTYEQYF
TRBV7-3	-	TRBD1	TRBJ1-6	TGTGCCAGCAGCCCATGGACAGGGGTGTCACCCCTCCACTTT	CASSPWTGVSPLHF
TRBV6-5	once	-	TRBJ2-5	TGTGCCAGCAGCATGGGCCCTCACCAGACCCAGTACTTC	CASSMGPHQTQYF
TRBV5-6	-	-	TRBJ1-4	TGTGCCAGCAGCTTCGGGTTTGCAACTAATGAAAAACTGTTTTTT	CASSFGFATNEKLFF
TRBV7-9	-	TRBD1	TRBJ2-5	TGTGCCAGCAGAACAGGGGGCGGGGAAGAGACCCAGTACTTC	CASRTGGGEETQYF
TRBV7-8	-	TRBD1	TRBJ2-7	TGTGCCAGCAGCTTTCGGACAGGATTCTACGAGCAGTACTTC	CASSFRTGFYEQYF
TRBV25-1	-	-	TRBJ2-7	TGTGCCAGCAGGACTTCACGGGACTACGAGCAGTACTTC	CASRTSRDYEQYF
TRBV5-1	-	-	TRBJ2-3	TGCGCCAGCAGCCCACAGGGCCCCCCGGATACGCAGTATTTT	CASSPQGPPDTQYF
TRBV3-1/TRBV3-2	-	TRBD2	TRBJ2-3	TGTGCCAGCAGCCAAGGGGACTATCTCACAGATACGCAGTATTTT	CASSQGDYLTDTQYF
TRBV11-2	once	-	TRBJ2-4	TGTGCCAGCAGCTTACTCTCTCCAGCCAAAAACATTCAGTACTTC	CASSLLSPAKNIQYF
TRBV18	-	-	TRBJ2-1	TGTGCCAGCTCACCACCTTGGGGGGTGGAGGAGCAGTTCTTC	CASSPPWGVEEQFF
TRBV6-5	few	-	TRBJ1-1	TGTGCCAGCAGTAACCGACGGGATGAAGCTTTCTTT	CASSNRRDEAFF
TRBV5-6	-	-	TRBJ1-3	TGTGCCAGCAGCTTGGGCCACTTCAATCAACTCGGAAACACCATATATTTT	CASSLGHFNQLGNTIYF